This TCR beta chain was sequenced during a study of blood T cell repertoires in COVID-19. On the study more broadly: Samples representing acute and convalescent COVID-19 were sourced from the United States, Italy and Spain. Sources were T cells, B-cell-depleted T cells, or PBMCs; the material itself was cDNA or gDNA.

Patients at the Seattle site were enrolled during active infection and followed longitudinally. Original handling: From reference gene primer amplification, estimates of nucleated cell counts were derived. TCRdb's table, derived via immunoSEQ multiplex PCR, lists solely in-frame clones and lacks some. V, J and clone size reflect that table, while D and trimming were determined from the DNA. The repertoire holds 130,000 or so clones, with around nine tenths as singletons. This CDR3 has 13 amino acids. V trimming: 4 bases; J trimming: 5 bases; junction bases outside the gene matches: 4. Germline-derived CDR1 and CDR2 are MRHNA and SNTAGT.

Sequencing used peripheral blood. The receptor comes from a man in his 60s with COVID-19, enrolled during active disease. The chain joins TRBV6-4 to TRBJ1-1, with 7 bases matching TRBD1. CDR3 amino acids: CASSVDRDTEAFF. The CDR3 coding sequence is TGTGCCAGCAGTGTCGACAGGGATACTGAAGCTTTCTTT.